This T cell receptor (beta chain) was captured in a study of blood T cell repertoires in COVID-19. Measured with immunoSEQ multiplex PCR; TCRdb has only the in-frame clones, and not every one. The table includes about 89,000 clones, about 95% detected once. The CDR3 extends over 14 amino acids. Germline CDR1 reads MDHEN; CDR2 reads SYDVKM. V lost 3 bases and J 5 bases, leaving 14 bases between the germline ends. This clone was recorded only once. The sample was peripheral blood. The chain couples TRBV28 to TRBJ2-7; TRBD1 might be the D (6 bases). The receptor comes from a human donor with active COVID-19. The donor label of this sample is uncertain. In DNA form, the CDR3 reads TGTGCCAGCAGTTTGGAGGTAAACAGGGACGAGCAGTACTTC. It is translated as CASSLEVNRDEQYF.